These 24 T cell receptor beta chains originate from one sample sequenced in a study of blood T cell repertoires in COVID-19. TCRdb's table, derived via immunoSEQ multiplex PCR, lists solely in-frame clones and lacks some. The sample carries roughly 27,000 clones, approximately 90% recorded once. The sequenced sample was peripheral blood. Receptors originate from a human donor in a cohort sampled during active COVID-19.

This chain links TRBV11-2 with TRBJ2-2, with 8 bases that match TRBD1. The CDR3 is made up of 16 amino acids. V lost 6 bases, J lost 0 bases, and 6 bases stayed unmatched. Germline assignment: CDR1 SGHAT and CDR2 FQNNGV. CDR3 coding DNA: TGTGCCAGCAGTCCCCCGGGACAGGCGAACACCGGGGAGCTGTTTTTT. This sequence encodes CASSPPGQANTGELFF.

The V call is TRBV6-6, the J call TRBJ2-1; 8 nucleotides agree with TRBD1. CDR1 is MNHNY and CDR2 is SVGAGI in the germline V gene (reference sequence). CDR3 size: 15 residues. Losses at the gene ends were 8 bases for V and 5 bases for J; bases not matched to a gene: 11. CDR3 sequence (DNA): TGTGCCAGCGGAGTAAGGACAGGGTCAAACAATGAGCAGTTCTTC. Protein sequence: CASGVRTGSNNEQFF.

The rearrangement links TRBV5-1 to TRBJ2-2, with a weak D call TRBD2 (6 bases). The CDR3 has 16 residues. The V gene's germline CDR1 is SGHRS and CDR2 YFSETQ. Trimming cost V 2 bases and J 4 bases, with 15 bases left between them. CDR3 DNA sequence: TGCGCCAGCAGCTTAACCGGGGCCGGGGGCACCGGGGAGCTGTTTTTT. Translation gives CASSLTGAGGTGELFF.

This clone turned up a few times. The V gene is TRBV30, the J gene TRBJ2-7, with D tentatively TRBD1 (6 bases). The CDR3 covers 12 residues. V was clipped by 5 bases and J by 0 bases, with 8 bases between them. Looked up from germline, CDR1 is GTSNPN and CDR2 is SVGIG (reference sequence). The CDR3 DNA is TGTGCCTGGCAGGGGAGCTCCTACGAGCAGTACTTC. Translation gives CAWQGSSYEQYF.

This clone was counted a few times. The rearrangement joins TRBV11-2 to TRBJ1-4, with TRBD1 matching over 8 bases. There are 16 residues in the CDR3. Germline lookup yields CDR1 SGHAT and CDR2 FQNNGV. Losses at the gene ends were 1 base for V and 9 bases for J; bases not matched to a gene: 10. The CDR3 bases are TGTGCCAGCAGCTTAGGAATTTTGCAGGGGGCGCAAAAACTGTTTTTT. Translation: CASSLGILQGAQKLFF.

There are a few counts of this clone. The chain couples TRBV24-1 to TRBJ1-5, with a possible D match to TRBD1 (6 bases). The germline V gene has CDR1 KGHDR and CDR2 SFDVKD. The V end lost 3 bases, the J end lost 6 bases, and 14 bases lay between the germline ends. The CDR3 loop spans 15 amino acids. The CDR3 loop reads CATSDTQGSGQPQHF. Written as DNA, the CDR3 is TGTGCCACCAGTGATACACAGGGCTCCGGTCAGCCCCAGCATTTT.

The CDR3 sequence is CASSLAGANYGYTF. In nucleotides, the CDR3 is TGTGCCAGCAGTTTGGCGGGGGCTAACTATGGCTACACCTTC. V usage is TRBV28 and J usage is TRBJ1-2; a possible D gene is TRBD1 (5 bases). Trimming removed 3 bases from V and 0 bases from J, with 8 bases in between. The CDR3 sequence is 14 residues long. CDR1 MDHEN and CDR2 SYDVKM come from the germline V gene.

The chain links TRBV6-1 to TRBJ2-2; 12 bases are shared with TRBD1. V gave up 1 base and J gave up 6 bases; unmatched junction bases: 6. The CDR3 length is 17 residues. In germline, CDR1 is MNHNS, CDR2 SASEGT. CDR3 coding DNA: TGTGCCAGCAGTGAAGTGGGGACAGGGGGCAGGGCCGGGGAGCTGTTTTTT. Translation: CASSEVGTGGRAGELFF.

The rearrangement joins TRBV11-2 to TRBJ1-1; D might be TRBD1 (5 bases). Germline assignment: CDR1 SGHAT and CDR2 FQNNGV. The ends were cut back, 8 bases at V and 11 bases at J, with 21 bases in the middle. CDR3 length: 13 residues. CDR3 in amino acids: CASSSPRRGPAFF. The CDR3 nucleotides read TGTGCCAGCTCTTCCCCCCGGCGGGGACCGGCTTTCTTT.

The chain has TRBV27 and TRBJ1-3, with D possibly matching TRBD1 (5 bases). Between the trimmed V and J ends, which lost 5 bases and 0 bases, there was a span of 11 bases. Germline assignment: CDR1 MNHEY and CDR2 SMNVEV (reference sequence). The CDR3 contains 15 residues. The CDR3 sequence: CASSPRGISGNTIYF. As DNA, the CDR3 is TGTGCCAGCAGTCCTCGGGGGATCTCTGGAAACACCATATATTTT.

This chain connects TRBV27 to TRBJ1-5, with a weak D call TRBD1 (5 bases). Germline loops: CDR1 MNHEY, CDR2 SMNVEV (reference sequence). Trimming pared 6 bases from V and 4 bases from J, leaving 13 bases between. The CDR3 contains 14 residues. As DNA, the CDR3 is TGTGCCAGCAGCCAAGACAGCCCTAATCAGCCCCAGCATTTT. Its translation is CASSQDSPNQPQHF.

V usage is TRBV6-6 and J usage is TRBJ2-3; 10 nucleotides match TRBD1. Germline CDR1 is MNHNY and CDR2 is SVGAGI (reference sequence). This CDR3 region has 16 residues. With 5 bases clipped from V and 1 base from J, the junction kept 6 bases outside the gene matches. In nucleotides, the CDR3 is TGTGCCAGCAGTCGTACGGGGACAGGGGGCACAGATACGCAGTATTTT. The encoded protein is CASSRTGTGGTDTQYF.

V and J are TRBV4-2 and TRBJ1-4; 7 bases are shared with TRBD1. J was trimmed by 11 bases and V by 2 bases; bases with no gene match: 2. Germline loops: CDR1 LGHNA, CDR2 YNFKEQ. This CDR3 comprises 12 residues. The CDR3 is CASSQQTGKLFF. The CDR3 DNA follows: TGTGCCAGCAGCCAACAGACAGGGAAACTGTTTTTT.

V gene TRBV6-5 combines with J gene TRBJ2-7, with TRBD2 matching 9 bases. CDR1 and CDR2 from the germline V gene are MNHEY and SVGAGI. The V gene end was trimmed by 2 bases and the J gene end by 2 bases; junction bases not matched to a gene: 4. CDR3 length: 15 residues. CDR3 DNA sequence: TGTGCCAGCAGTTACGCAGCGGGGGGAACCTACGAGCAGTACTTC. Its protein is CASSYAAGGTYEQYF.

J is TRBJ1-4 and V is TRBV5-6; the D is unclear. The CDR3 totals 15 residues. Between the trimmed V and J ends, which lost 2 bases and 0 bases, there was a span of 8 bases. CDR1 and CDR2 from the germline V gene are SGHDT and YYEEEE. The CDR3 protein is CASSFVSATNEKLFF. In DNA, the CDR3 is TGTGCCAGCAGCTTCGTCAGTGCAACTAATGAAAAACTGTTTTTT.

This sequence joins TRBV28 and TRBJ2-1; TRBD1 might be the D (5 bases). V was pared by 3 bases and J by 4 bases, with 10 bases between. Per germline, CDR1 MDHEN and CDR2 SYDVKM. There are 14 residues in the CDR3. CDR3 in amino acids: CASSLSGSYNEQFF. For the CDR3, the DNA is TGTGCCAGCAGTTTGTCAGGGTCGTACAATGAGCAGTTCTTC.

J is TRBJ2-7 and V is TRBV19; 7 nucleotides agree with TRBD1. The CDR3 consists of 14 residues. J lost 3 bases, V lost 4 bases, and 6 bases had no gene match. CDR1 and CDR2 from the germline V gene are LNHDA and SQIVND (reference sequence). The CDR3 loop reads CASSRDRKIYEQYF. DNA for the CDR3: TGTGCCAGTAGTAGGGACAGAAAAATCTACGAGCAGTACTTC.

The chain is built from TRBV6-5 and TRBJ2-1; 12 nucleotides line up with TRBD2. The V gene end was trimmed by 4 bases and the J gene end by 7 bases; junction bases not matched to a gene: 8. CDR1 MNHEY and CDR2 SVGAGI come from the germline V gene. The CDR3 runs 16 residues. The CDR3: CASSLPSGGAKNEQFF. CDR3 sequence (DNA): TGTGCCAGCAGTTTACCTAGCGGGGGGGCCAAGAATGAGCAGTTCTTC.

The CDR3 DNA sequence: TGTGCCAGCAGTCGCCCCCCTAGCGGGGGGCTATCCTACAATGAGCAGTTCTTC. Protein sequence: CASSRPPSGGLSYNEQFF. This rearrangement joins TRBV28 to TRBJ2-1; 11 bases map to TRBD2. The germline V gene encodes CDR1 MDHEN and CDR2 SYDVKM. The CDR3 length is 18 residues. Losses at the gene ends were 5 bases for V and 1 base for J; bases not matched to a gene: 10.

This chain links TRBV19 with TRBJ2-2, with TRBD1 matching 7 bases. Losses at the gene ends were 7 bases for V and 1 base for J; bases not matched to a gene: 3. The CDR3 totals 14 residues. Germline V gives CDR1 LNHDA, CDR2 SQIVND (reference sequence). The CDR3 is CASKRDRNTGELFF. CDR3 in DNA: TGTGCCAGTAAGAGGGACAGGAACACCGGGGAGCTGTTTTTT.

The chain has TRBV7-3 and TRBJ2-3; TRBD2 might be the D (5 bases). The CDR3 loop spans 15 amino acids. The germline CDR1 and CDR2 sequences are SGHTA and FQGTGA. Trimming pared 1 base from V and 4 bases from J, leaving 12 bases between. CDR3 sequence: CASSLRLGESDTQYF. The CDR3 bases are TGTGCCAGCAGCTTAAGGCTCGGGGAGTCAGATACGCAGTATTTT.

The V gene is TRBV6-1, the J gene TRBJ1-1; D is ambiguous. The CDR3 extends over 14 amino acids. The germline CDR1 and CDR2 sequences are MNHNS and SASEGT. The V gene lost 1 base and the J gene lost 0 bases, with 6 bases spanning the gap. The CDR3: CASSEDRLNTEAFF. The DNA of the CDR3 is TGTGCCAGCAGTGAAGACCGGTTGAACACTGAAGCTTTCTTT.

The CDR3 bases are TGTGCCAGCAGCCCAGGGGCAGGGGGCAATCAGCCCCAGCATTTT. Protein sequence: CASSPGAGGNQPQHF. This chain joins TRBV7-9 and TRBJ1-5; weak D call: TRBD1 (6 bases). Deletions cut 5 bases from V and 2 bases from J, with 13 bases between. The CDR3 extends over 15 amino acids. The germline CDR1 and CDR2 sequences are SEHNR and FQNEAQ (reference sequence).

The chain recombines TRBV29-1 with TRBJ2-2; 11 bases align to TRBD2. The germline V gene encodes CDR1 SQVTM and CDR2 ANQGSEA. V was clipped by 6 bases and J by 7 bases; unmatched bases: 4. The CDR3 is 13 amino acids. The CDR3 region is CSVWTSGYGELFF. The CDR3 DNA follows: TGCAGCGTCTGGACTAGCGGGTACGGGGAGCTGTTTTTT.